This T cell receptor beta chain was identified in a study of blood T cell repertoires in COVID-19. Overall study context: From the United States, Italy and Spain came samples of acute and convalescent COVID-19. T cells, B-cell-depleted T cells, or PBMCs provided the cDNA or gDNA that served as material.

This clone has only one observation. Trimming shortened V by 2 bases and J by 4 bases, and 14 bases separated the two germline ends. The V gene's germline CDR1 is KGHSH and CDR2 LQKENI. The CDR3 is 15 amino acids. In the study's own analysis: Nucleated cell counts were estimated from reference gene primer amplification. Libraries were prepared by immunoSEQ multiplex PCR; TCRdb keeps only in-frame clonotypes and omits some of them. V and J calls and clone size are those listed in that table; D and trimming were worked out from the DNA. Among about 70,000 clones listed, about 81% were seen once. The specimen sequenced was peripheral blood. This receptor was obtained from a man older than 75 with acute or convalescent COVID-19. The rearrangement links TRBV18 to TRBJ1-1, with no clear D. CDR3 in DNA: TGTGCCAGCTCACCAAGTGCACAATCGGGCACTGAAGCTTTCTTT. This sequence encodes CASSPSAQSGTEAFF.